This TCR beta chain was documented in a study of shared clonotypes between healthy human individuals. Clones were sequenced by immunoSEQ multiplex PCR, and TCRdb holds only the in-frame ones, with some missing. Of 600,000 to 700,000 clones in the sample, 60% to 75% were seen once. The clonotype originates from a woman aged 25 to 39 in good health. The sequenced sample was memory CD4+ T cells sorted from blood. Subset here: CD45RA-negative fraction.

The CDR3 nucleotides are TGCGCCAGCAGCAGGACAGGGAACTACGAGCAGTACTTC. It codes for CASSRTGNYEQYF. The V call is TRBV5-1, the J call TRBJ2-7; 8 bases map to TRBD1. The ends lost 4 bases at V and 3 bases at J; junction bases unmatched: 3. Germline loops: CDR1 SGHRS, CDR2 YFSETQ. The CDR3 loop spans 13 amino acids.